This TCR beta chain was retrieved from a study of blood T cell repertoires in COVID-19 (dated by TCRdb to about 2020). A note on the overall study: Samples covering the acute and convalescent phases of COVID-19 were provided by collaborators in the United States, Italy and Spain. The dataset comprised deeply sampled blood TCRbeta repertoires from subjects exposed to, actively infected with, or recovered from COVID-19. The repertoires were released in a freely available public database meant as a resource for research on the immune response to SARS-CoV-2. HLA class I and class II types, where available, came from metadata supplied by the sample provider rather than from assay-based typing. The sample metadata nearly always contained a de-identified subject ID, COVID-19 status, age in years and sex. The material from the prospective study consisted of cDNA or gDNA derived from T cells, B-cell-depleted T cells, or PBMCs. Samples came from the ongoing ImmuneRACE study (first 160 participants) plus 1,254 subjects from 6 global collaborators. The investigation overall reported the following: Clinical and demographic metadata were provided uncurated, with the amount varying by source and participant.

TCRbeta CDR3 regions were amplified from genomic DNA by means of the immunoSEQ Assay, a bias-controlled multiplex PCR. Regarding the original processing steps: Nucleated cell counts per sample were estimated from amplification of reference gene primers within the assay. To quantify the absolute abundance of each unique TCRbeta CDR3 rearrangement, sequence reads were collapsed and filtered. For each sample, productive Simpson clonality was calculated by taking the square root of Simpson's diversity index across productive rearrangements. TCRdb holds this immuneACCESS table with in-frame rearrangements only. Some clones are missing; in checked studies, unresolved V genes explain under half, and the rest has no known cause. V and J calls and clone size are those listed in that table; D and trimming were worked out from the DNA. The sample profile shows approximately 270,000 clones; roughly 80% of them were found once. The leading ten clones occupy approximately 14% of the sample.

In Seattle, one collaborating source enrolled patients while the infection was active and tracked those patients longitudinally over the course of disease. Collaborating institutions collected whole blood in K2EDTA tubes following their own protocols. For TCRbeta analysis, collaborator samples were shipped as frozen whole blood, as isolated PBMCs, or as DNA extracted from either sample type. About this clone: The antigen it recognizes is unknown. No base quality values were provided; no much bigger clone lies one nucleotide off.

Counted from cysteine to phenylalanine, this CDR3 has 17 amino acids. Of the read, only the CDR3 DNA is kept; its 51 bases are in frame from base 1. CDR1 and CDR2 are read off the germline V gene as ENHRY and SYGVKD. Ends trimmed: V by 4 bases, J by 5 bases; bases unmatched to a gene: 13. The sequencing sample was made of peripheral blood. The TCR originated in a person between 65 and 79 years old with COVID-19, enrolled during active disease. The V and J segments used are TRBV10-3 and TRBJ1-2, with 10 junctional bases fitting TRBD1. For the CDR3, the sequence is CAISVKGGQGPRYGYTF. In nucleotides, the sequence is TGTGCCATCAGTGTTAAAGGGGGACAGGGGCCCCGATATGGCTACACCTTC.